These 5 T cell receptor beta chains originate from one sample sequenced in a study of neoadjuvant nivolumab and ipilimumab in lung cancer. Assay: immunoSEQ multiplex PCR; the TCRdb copy retains only in-frame clones and omits some. The repertoire holds about 18,000 clones, with around 80% as singletons. The material was tumor tissue, obtained after neoadjuvant nivolumab, alone or with ipilimumab, at or shortly before surgery. Receptors were obtained from an adult with non-small cell lung cancer.

This chain connects TRBV4-3 to TRBJ2-5; possible D gene TRBD1, 6 bases. Germline CDR1 is LGHNA and CDR2 is YSLEER. This CDR3 contains 16 residues. The germline V and J ends were trimmed by 0 bases and 0 bases, with 11 bases remaining between them. The DNA of the CDR3 is TGCGCCAGCAGCCAAGAGGGGGCTTTGTACCAAGAGACCCAGTACTTC. It codes for CASSQEGALYQETQYF.

This clone was seen a handful of times. The CDR3 is CASSPPTGVTGELFF. In DNA form, the CDR3 reads TGTGCCAGCAGCCCCCCGACAGGGGTTACCGGGGAGCTGTTTTTT. The rearrangement links TRBV5-4 to TRBJ2-2, with 8 bases that match TRBD1. The V segment lost 4 bases and the J segment 5 bases; nucleotides outside the gene matches: 7. From germline, CDR1 is SGHNT and CDR2 YYREEE (reference sequence). This CDR3 is built from 15 residues.

Here the CDR3 reads CASSEEGASRETQYF. CDR3 nucleotides: TGTGCCAGCAGTGAAGAGGGGGCGTCTCGGGAGACCCAGTACTTC. This sequence joins TRBV25-1 and TRBJ2-5; 7 nucleotides agree with TRBD1. Germline CDR1 reads MGHDK; CDR2 reads SYGVNS. The length of the CDR3 is 15 residues. The V segment lost 2 bases and the J segment 5 bases; nucleotides outside the gene matches: 8.

The chain employs TRBV4-2 and TRBJ2-3, with D tentatively TRBD2 (5 bases). There are 16 residues in the CDR3. The V end lost 4 bases, the J end lost 4 bases, and 18 bases lay between the germline ends. Germline V gene sequence: CDR1 LGHNA, CDR2 YNFKEQ. CDR3 nucleotide sequence: TGTGCCAGCAGCCCCCCGGAGGCCCGTCTCCCAGATACGCAGTATTTT. Translation gives CASSPPEARLPDTQYF.

A single count supports this clone. The rearrangement joins TRBV28 to TRBJ1-1, with a possible D match to TRBD1 (6 bases). Trimming removed 7 bases at V and 3 bases at J, with 12 bases between. The CDR3 contains 13 residues. Per germline, CDR1 MDHEN and CDR2 SYDVKM. This chain's CDR3 is CASNTGTYTEAFF. The CDR3 coding sequence is TGTGCCAGCAACACAGGGACGTACACTGAAGCTTTCTTT.